Below, 13 T cell receptor beta chains from the same sample are listed, as sequenced in a study of OX40 agonist ivuxolimab in advanced cancers. Only in-frame clones appear in the TCRdb table, and some are missing; sequencing was by immunoSEQ multiplex PCR. The profile covers over 55,000 clones, with over 75% appearing a single time and roughly 8% taken by the ten largest. The specimen was CD4+ or CD8+ T cells sorted from blood, collected in a trial of the OX40 agonist ivuxolimab. These receptors were obtained from an adult with an advanced solid tumor such as melanoma, head and neck, liver or kidney cancer.

The chain links TRBV7-9 to TRBJ2-4; D perhaps matches TRBD1 (7 bases). V dropped 3 bases and J dropped 8 bases, with 17 bases sitting between them. This CDR3 has 15 amino acids. Germline V CDR1 and CDR2: SEHNR, FQNEAQ (reference sequence). The CDR3 loop is CASSFISEGADIQYF. The CDR3 region has the DNA TGTGCCAGCAGCTTCATATCGGAGGGGGCGGACATTCAGTACTTC.

The chain has TRBV7-2 and TRBJ1-2; maybe TRBD1 (5 bases). Trimming pared 5 bases from V and 3 bases from J, leaving 10 bases between. CDR1 SGHTA and CDR2 FQGNSA come from the germline V gene. The CDR3 is 13 amino acids. The CDR3 sequence is CASSKGEDYGYTF. CDR3 bases: TGTGCCAGCAGCAAAGGGGAAGACTATGGCTACACCTTC.

The rearrangement uses TRBV7-2 and TRBJ2-1, with 11 bases identical to TRBD1. The CDR3 is 14 amino acids. Germline V gene sequence: CDR1 SGHTA, CDR2 FQGNSA. Trimming at V came to 5 bases and at J to 9 bases, leaving 6 bases not matched to a gene. CDR3 nucleotides: TGTGCCAGCAGCCGACCGGGACAGGGGGGTGAGCAGTTCTTC. Encoded protein: CASSRPGQGGEQFF.

The J gene is TRBJ2-5, the V gene TRBV18; TRBD2 matches 8 bases. CDR1 and CDR2 (germline): KGHSH, LQKENI. The CDR3 covers 16 residues. The J segment lost 5 bases and the V segment lost 5 bases, leaving 13 bases of the junction unmatched. The DNA for the CDR3 is TGTGCCAGCTCATCCAATTCGGGGGGGCCGGAGGAGACCCAGTACTTC. It translates to CASSSNSGGPEETQYF.

This clone has only one observation. The rearrangement uses TRBV10-2 and TRBJ1-2, with no clear D. The CDR3 is 14 amino acids. Germline CDR1 reads WSHSY; CDR2 reads SAAADI. Trimming removed 7 bases at V and 1 base at J, with 13 bases between. CDR3 amino acids: CASKEGESNYGYTF. Here the CDR3 DNA reads TGCGCCAGCAAGGAGGGAGAGAGTAACTATGGCTACACCTTC.

The DNA of the CDR3 is TGCAGCGTCCAATGGGGGGGAGAGACCCAGTACTTC. It specifies CSVQWGGETQYF. This chain connects TRBV29-1 to TRBJ2-5, with 7 bases lining up with TRBD2. The CDR3 extends over 12 amino acids. CDR1 is SQVTM, CDR2 ANQGSEA, per germline. The trim removed 6 bases at V and 4 bases at J, leaving 5 bases unmatched.

The chain joins TRBV30 to TRBJ2-1; TRBD1 or TRBD2 may be the D gene (6 bases each). CDR1 GTSNPN and CDR2 SVGIG come from the germline V gene (reference sequence). V was pared by 0 bases and J by 15 bases, with 12 bases between. The CDR3 totals 11 residues. As DNA, the CDR3 is TGTGCCTGGAGTGTCGGAGGGGGGCGGTTCTTC. Protein product: CAWSVGGGRFF.

This clone was seen just once. V gene TRBV10-3 combines with J gene TRBJ1-1, with a tentative D call TRBD1 (5 bases). The germline CDR1 and CDR2 sequences are ENHRY and SYGVKD. The CDR3 sequence is 16 residues long. V lost 3 bases, J lost 2 bases, and 16 bases lay in between. The CDR3 loop is CAISEEDKFSNTEAFF. CDR3 nucleotides: TGTGCCATCAGTGAAGAGGACAAGTTTTCTAACACTGAAGCTTTCTTT.

A single count supports this clone. The chain recombines TRBV6-5 with TRBJ2-5, with 7 bases matching TRBD2. Per germline, CDR1 MNHEY and CDR2 SVGAGI. The CDR3 runs to 14 residues. Unmatched junction bases numbered 5, after V lost 6 bases and J lost 1 base. CDR3 loop: CASRKGLGQETQYF. The CDR3, as DNA: TGTGCCAGCAGAAAAGGACTAGGCCAAGAGACCCAGTACTTC.

This chain connects TRBV7-8 to TRBJ1-5; unclear D gene. The CDR3 covers 18 residues. Trimming removed 1 base at V and 3 bases at J, with 19 bases between. The germline V gene has CDR1 SGHVS and CDR2 FQNEAQ. The CDR3 sequence is CASSLDRRADGLNQPQHF. Written as DNA, the CDR3 is TGTGCCAGCAGCTTAGATAGGAGGGCTGACGGGCTCAATCAGCCCCAGCATTTT.

This rearrangement joins TRBV6-6 to TRBJ1-2; a possible D gene is TRBD1 (5 bases). Deletions cut 6 bases from V and 2 bases from J, with 10 bases between. Germline CDR1 is MNHNY and CDR2 is SVGAGI (reference sequence). The CDR3 totals 13 residues. The DNA of the CDR3 is TGTGCCAGCAGCAGGGAACCCAACTATGGCTACACCTTC. Amino acids: CASSREPNYGYTF.

The rearrangement joins TRBV27 to TRBJ2-7; 8 bases map to TRBD1. The length of the CDR3 is 14 residues. Germline V gene lookup returns CDR1 MNHEY and CDR2 SMNVEV (reference sequence). After removal of 5 bases from V and 2 bases from J, the junction contained 5 bases not matched to a gene. In DNA form, the CDR3 reads TGTGCCAGCAGTCCGGGACAGGTTACCTACGAGCAGTACTTC. Protein: CASSPGQVTYEQYF.

The chain joins TRBV5-1 to TRBJ2-7; D gene ambiguous. Germline CDR1 is SGHRS and CDR2 is YFSETQ. V lost 5 bases and J 0 bases, leaving 15 bases between the germline ends. CDR3 length equals 15 residues. As DNA, the CDR3 is TGCGCCAGCAGACAGCTCAGTGTAAGCTCCTACGAGCAGTACTTC. It is translated as CASRQLSVSSYEQYF.